Following are 29 T cell receptor beta chains from one sample sequenced in a study of shared clonotypes between healthy human individuals. Naive CD8 isolation took CD45RO-negative cells positively selected for CCR7 and excluded terminally differentiated effector memory CD45RA+ cells. Only in-frame clones appear in the TCRdb table, and some are missing; sequencing was by immunoSEQ multiplex PCR. Among over 2 million clones listed, roughly 95% were seen once. Specimen: naive CD8+ T cells sorted from blood. These TCRs come from a young man in good health.

This rearrangement joins TRBV2 to TRBJ2-7; D remains ambiguous. CDR1 SNHLY and CDR2 FYNNEI come from the germline V gene. This CDR3 is 13 amino acids long. V was pared by 4 bases and J by 4 bases, with 11 bases between. The DNA of the CDR3 is TGTGCCAGCAGTGTATTTCTACAGTACGAGCAGTACTTC. It is translated as CASSVFLQYEQYF.

The V call is TRBV6-1, the J call TRBJ1-1; a possible D gene is TRBD1 (5 bases). CDR1 and CDR2 from the germline V gene are MNHNS and SASEGT. V lost 3 bases, J lost 3 bases, and 20 bases lay in between. The CDR3 has 17 amino acids. As DNA, the CDR3 is TGTGCCAGCAGTGATAACTGGGGGTCTAGGGGTTACACTGAAGCTTTCTTT. Translation: CASSDNWGSRGYTEAFF.

The chain carries TRBV28 and TRBJ1-3; D is undetermined. This CDR3 contains 15 residues. Trimming stripped 6 bases from V and 0 bases from J, with 12 bases between. Looked up from germline, CDR1 is MDHEN and CDR2 is SYDVKM. As DNA, the CDR3 is TGTGCCAGCAGCTACCCGGACCGCTCTGGAAACACCATATATTTT. This translates into CASSYPDRSGNTIYF.

V and J are TRBV14 and TRBJ2-1; D possibly corresponds to TRBD2 (6 bases). CDR3 length equals 17 residues. V was trimmed by 4 bases and J by 8 bases, leaving 24 bases between them. The germline gives CDR1 SGHDN, CDR2 FVKESK. CDR3 sequence (DNA): TGTGCCAGCAGCCCCACCTGGATGGGGCCGGGAGTGGATGAGCAGTTCTTC. Its translation is CASSPTWMGPGVDEQFF. Full variable domain (remainder filled in from reference TRBV14 and TRBJ2-1): EAGVTQFPSHSVIEKGQTVTLRCDPISGHDNLYWYRRVMGKEIKFLLHFVKESKQDESGMPNNRFLAERTGGTYSTLKVQPAELEDSGVYFCASSPTWMGPGVDEQFFGPGTRLTVL.

The rearrangement uses TRBV6-5 and TRBJ1-3; no clear D. The CDR3 covers 14 residues. Germline V gives CDR1 MNHEY, CDR2 SVGAGI. Trimming removed 6 bases at V and 0 bases at J, with 9 bases between. CDR3 region: CASSSDRSGNTIYF. CDR3 bases: TGTGCCAGCAGCTCGGATCGCTCTGGAAACACCATATATTTT.

The V gene is TRBV5-6, the J gene TRBJ1-2; possibly TRBD1 for D (5 bases). The CDR3 runs 13 residues. In germline, CDR1 is SGHDT, CDR2 YYEEEE. Trimming pared 4 bases from V and 3 bases from J, leaving 10 bases between. CDR3 sequence: CASSQDTHYGYTF. The CDR3 DNA reads as TGTGCCAGCAGCCAGGACACCCACTATGGCTACACCTTC.

The chain uses TRBV9 and TRBJ1-1; D is perhaps TRBD1 (6 bases). This CDR3 is 14 amino acids long. Trimming removed 2 bases from V and 6 bases from J, with 14 bases in between. Germline-derived CDR1 and CDR2 are SGDLS and YYNGEE. The CDR3 reads CASSVWGEGAEAFF. CDR3 nucleotides: TGTGCCAGCAGCGTTTGGGGTGAGGGGGCTGAAGCTTTCTTT.

The genes are TRBV5-6 and TRBJ2-7; 8 nucleotides line up with TRBD1. The junction had 5 bases not matched to a gene; V was cut back by 4 bases and J by 2 bases. The CDR3 is 14 residues long. Germline assignment: CDR1 SGHDT and CDR2 YYEEEE. The CDR3 is CASSVGQGAYEQYF. CDR3 in DNA: TGTGCCAGCAGCGTAGGACAGGGAGCCTACGAGCAGTACTTC.

A single count supports this clone. V and J are TRBV27 and TRBJ2-7; the match to TRBD1 covers 10 bases. The CDR3 has 14 amino acids. Germline CDR1 reads MNHEY; CDR2 reads SMNVEV (reference sequence). V gave up 10 bases and J gave up 6 bases; unmatched junction bases: 12. The CDR3 region is CATLPGQGNGEQYF. In DNA form, the CDR3 reads TGTGCCACCCTGCCGGGACAGGGGAATGGCGAGCAGTACTTC.

The chain uses TRBV6-5 and TRBJ1-6; the D gene is possibly TRBD1 (6 bases). V lost 6 bases, J lost 6 bases, and 15 bases lay in between. The CDR3 consists of 15 residues. The germline gives CDR1 MNHEY, CDR2 SVGAGI. In nucleotides, the CDR3 is TGTGCCAGCAGCCTTGGACAGACCTTTAATTCACCCCTCCACTTT. As protein: CASSLGQTFNSPLHF.

The chain is built from TRBV15 and TRBJ2-3, with a weak D call TRBD1 (7 bases). CDR3 length equals 16 residues. The germline gives CDR1 LNHNV, CDR2 YYDKDF (reference sequence). Trimming shortened V by 0 bases and J by 0 bases, and 10 bases separated the two germline ends. The CDR3 DNA reads TGTGCCACCAGCAGAGATCCAGGGGGGAGCACAGATACGCAGTATTTT. It encodes CATSRDPGGSTDTQYF.

This clone has only one observation. V is TRBV4-1 and J is TRBJ1-1; the match to TRBD1 covers 8 bases. CDR3 length equals 16 residues. The germline V gene has CDR1 MGHRA and CDR2 YSYEKL. V gave up 3 bases and J gave up 4 bases; unmatched junction bases: 10. In DNA, the CDR3 is TGCGCCAGCAGCCAGAGAGAACAGGGGGGAGGCACTGAAGCTTTCTTT. It is translated as CASSQREQGGGTEAFF.

The chain combines TRBV10-3 with TRBJ2-4; D unclear. Germline V CDR1 and CDR2: ENHRY, SYGVKD. V was clipped by 2 bases and J by 3 bases, with 8 bases between them. The CDR3 extends over 14 amino acids. The CDR3 nucleotides are TGTGCCATCAGTGAGCCAAACAACAAAAACATTCAGTACTTC. It is translated as CAISEPNNKNIQYF.

This chain connects TRBV27 to TRBJ1-5; D might be TRBD1 (6 bases). The CDR3 contains 15 residues. The V end lost 8 bases, the J end lost 0 bases, and 14 bases lay between the germline ends. CDR1 MNHEY and CDR2 SMNVEV come from the germline V gene (reference sequence). The DNA of the CDR3 is TGTGCCAGCTCATCTAGGGGGGTTAGCAATCAGCCCCAGCATTTT. Protein: CASSSRGVSNQPQHF.

The chain recombines TRBV6-6 with TRBJ1-1; no reliable D call. The CDR3 covers 15 residues. Looked up from germline, CDR1 is MNHNY and CDR2 is SVGAGI (reference sequence). With 0 bases removed from V and 0 bases from J, the gap between germline ends came to 8 bases. The CDR3 region is CASSYSEALNTEAFF. DNA for the CDR3: TGTGCCAGCAGTTACTCAGAGGCTTTGAACACTGAAGCTTTCTTT.

The V and J genes are TRBV19 and TRBJ1-2; D is ambiguous. In germline, CDR1 is LNHDA, CDR2 SQIVND (reference sequence). This CDR3 region has 13 residues. Deletions cut 6 bases from V and 4 bases from J, with 12 bases between. CDR3 DNA: TGTGCCAGTAGGATGGGTGAAGGCTATGGCTACACCTTC. Translated, it gives CASRMGEGYGYTF.

This chain joins TRBV6-5 and TRBJ2-1, with a possible D match to TRBD2 (7 bases). The germline V gene encodes CDR1 MNHEY and CDR2 SVGAGI. Trimming stripped 2 bases from V and 6 bases from J, with 11 bases between. The CDR3 extends over 14 amino acids. The CDR3 DNA follows: TGTGCCAGCAGTTACATGGGGGGGCCCAATGAGCAGTTCTTC. This translates into CASSYMGGPNEQFF.

The sample holds one count of this clone. V is TRBV10-1 and J is TRBJ2-1; 7 bases fit TRBD1. The CDR3 runs 13 residues. V lost 4 bases, J lost 5 bases, and 2 bases stayed unmatched. CDR1 WNHNN and CDR2 SYGVQD come from the germline V gene (reference sequence). The CDR3 DNA reads as TGCGCCAGCAGTGGGGACAGCGACAATGAGCAGTTCTTC. Protein product: CASSGDSDNEQFF.

CDR3 nucleotides: TGCGCCAGCAGCTTGGGGACAGGGGCATTCGATGGCTACACCTTC. Its translation: CASSLGTGAFDGYTF. The genes are TRBV5-1 and TRBJ1-2, with 9 bases identical to TRBD1. The ends lost 0 bases at V and 6 bases at J; junction bases unmatched: 6. CDR1 SGHRS and CDR2 YFSETQ come from the germline V gene. CDR3 size: 15 residues.

V and J are TRBV9 and TRBJ2-2; maybe TRBD2 (5 bases). V lost 4 bases and J 1 base, leaving 17 bases between the germline ends. Germline V gene data show CDR1 as SGDLS and CDR2 as YYNGEE. The CDR3 has 17 amino acids. The CDR3 nucleotides are TGTGCCAGCAGCCCGGAGGATGTCGAAGAGAACACCGGGGAGCTGTTTTTT. This sequence encodes CASSPEDVEENTGELFF.

The chain links TRBV28 to TRBJ1-6, with unresolved D. The germline V gene has CDR1 MDHEN and CDR2 SYDVKM. The CDR3 contains 16 residues. Trimming left V 7 bases short and J 1 base short, with 14 bases between. CDR3 residues: CASITAEASYNSPLHF. As DNA, the CDR3 is TGTGCCAGCATTACAGCCGAAGCGTCCTATAATTCACCCCTCCACTTT. Supplemented by reference TRBV28 and TRBJ1-6, the full variable domain reads DVKVTQSSRYLVKRTGEKVFLECVQDMDHENMFWYRQDPGLGLRLIYFSYDVKMKEKGDIPEGYSVSREKKERFSLILESASTNQTSMYLCASITAEASYNSPLHFGNGTRLTVT.

The chain employs TRBV30 and TRBJ2-3; 9 bases line up with TRBD1. The germline CDR1 and CDR2 sequences are GTSNPN and SVGIG (reference sequence). V shed 0 bases, J shed 0 bases, and the junction held 7 bases outside the gene matches. This CDR3 spans 17 amino acids. The DNA for the CDR3 is TGTGCCTGGAGTGTACAGGGGGCGCTGATGAGCACAGATACGCAGTATTTT. Its protein product is CAWSVQGALMSTDTQYF.

To note about this clone: Other DNA sequences in the sample encode the same CDR3. V and J are TRBV6-5 and TRBJ2-1; D not resolved. V was shortened by 0 bases and J by 6 bases, with 6 bases between the two germline ends. The germline V gene encodes CDR1 MNHEY and CDR2 SVGAGI. There are 13 residues in the CDR3. The CDR3 loop is CASSYSNGNEQFF. The CDR3 DNA sequence: TGTGCCAGCAGTTACTCGAACGGCAATGAGCAGTTCTTC.

A few counts support this clone. The identical CDR3 is also encoded by other nucleotide sequences in the sample. J is TRBJ2-7 and V is TRBV7-2, with D unclear. Germline CDR1 and CDR2: SGHTA and FQGNSA. The CDR3 is 13 residues long. Trimming removed 3 bases from V and 2 bases from J, with 8 bases in between. This chain's CDR3 is CASSFGLAYEQYF. CDR3 nucleotides: TGTGCCAGCAGCTTTGGGCTGGCCTACGAGCAGTACTTC.

J is TRBJ2-3 and V is TRBV7-9; D is undetermined. The V gene's germline CDR1 is SEHNR and CDR2 FQNEAQ (reference sequence). The ends were cut back, 5 bases at V and 6 bases at J, with 9 bases in the middle. This CDR3 contains 12 residues. CDR3 residues: CASSDHSDTQYF. CDR3 DNA: TGTGCCAGCAGCGACCACAGTGATACGCAGTATTTT.

The rearrangement links TRBV2 to TRBJ1-4; no reliable D call. Germline V gene sequence: CDR1 SNHLY, CDR2 FYNNEI. The CDR3 consists of 15 residues. V gave up 1 base and J gave up 8 bases, with 14 bases separating them. CDR3 sequence (DNA): TGTGCCAGCAGTGAAGATGCCCAGTATGAAGAAAAACTGTTTTTT. This translates into CASSEDAQYEEKLFF. The whole variable domain, remainder taken from reference TRBV2 and TRBJ1-4, is EPEVTQTPSHQVTQMGQEVILRCVPISNHLYFYWYRQILGQKVEFLVSFYNNEISEKSEIFDDQFSVERPDGSNFTLKIRSTKLEDSAMYFCASSEDAQYEEKLFFGSGTQLSVL.

This clone was seen just once. The chain joins TRBV4-1 to TRBJ2-3; TRBD2 matches 14 bases. V shed 3 bases and J 4 bases; nucleotides not matched to a gene: 9. Germline CDR1 and CDR2: MGHRA and YSYEKL. The CDR3 totals 18 residues. DNA of the CDR3: TGCGCCAGCAGCCATCCTGGGACTAGCGGGGGTACCGCAGATACGCAGTATTTT. Translating gives CASSHPGTSGGTADTQYF.

This clone has just one count. The sample contains more than one DNA sequence encoding this CDR3. V usage is TRBV30 and J usage is TRBJ1-2, with TRBD1 as a possible D gene (5 bases). V lost 1 base and J lost 8, with 23 bases in between. This CDR3 is built from 16 residues. CDR1 GTSNPN and CDR2 SVGIG come from the germline V gene (reference sequence). CDR3 region: CAWSGRETLLSWGYTF. CDR3 DNA: TGTGCCTGGAGTGGCAGGGAGACACTTCTATCTTGGGGCTACACCTTC.

The V and J genes are TRBV7-2 and TRBJ1-4, with D perhaps matching TRBD1 (5 bases). Trimming stripped 2 bases from V and 8 bases from J, with 18 bases between. In germline, CDR1 is SGHTA, CDR2 FQGNSA. CDR3 size: 16 residues. The chain's CDR3 is CASSLFYGGEDEKLFF. The CDR3 region has the DNA TGTGCCAGCAGCTTATTCTACGGGGGTGAAGACGAAAAACTGTTTTTT.